The 19 T cell receptor beta chains listed next were all sequenced from one sample in a study of blood T cell repertoires in COVID-19. Method: immunoSEQ multiplex PCR; TCRdb's copy keeps in-frame clones and lacks some. The data hold tens of thousands of clones, with 65% to 90% observed a single time. The sample consisted of peripheral blood. Every receptor here comes from an older man with acute or convalescent COVID-19.

V is TRBV29-1 and J is TRBJ2-7; possibly TRBD2 for D (5 bases). This CDR3 is 14 amino acids long. The V end lost 3 bases, the J end lost 2 bases, and 14 bases lay between the germline ends. Germline V gene sequence: CDR1 SQVTM, CDR2 ANQGSEA. The CDR3 reads CSVEPAETPYEQYF. As DNA, the CDR3 is TGCAGCGTTGAGCCAGCGGAGACCCCCTACGAGCAGTACTTC.

The chain has TRBV5-5 and TRBJ1-1; D gene uncertain. Deletions cut 2 bases from V and 0 bases from J, with 8 bases between. The CDR3 extends over 14 amino acids. Germline lookup yields CDR1 SGHKS and CDR2 YYEKEE (reference sequence). The DNA for the CDR3 is TGTGCCAGCAGCTTTCAGCGATTGAACACTGAAGCTTTCTTT. Protein sequence: CASSFQRLNTEAFF.

J is TRBJ1-2 and V is TRBV6-5; the D is unclear. This CDR3 region has 11 residues. V was shortened by 10 bases and J by 2 bases, with 8 bases between the two germline ends. CDR1 is MNHEY and CDR2 is SVGAGI in the germline V gene. The CDR3 is CAISSNYGYTF. CDR3 DNA sequence: TGTGCCATCTCGTCCAACTATGGCTACACCTTC.

The J gene is TRBJ2-3, the V gene TRBV18; unclear D gene. Germline CDR1 and CDR2: KGHSH and LQKENI. V lost 0 bases and J 5 bases, leaving 6 bases between the germline ends. The CDR3 runs to 13 residues. The CDR3 bases are TGTGCCAGCTCACCACCGTCAGGAGATACGCAGTATTTT. Its translation: CASSPPSGDTQYF.

The genes are TRBV5-1 and TRBJ2-1, with a possible D match to TRBD2 (6 bases). Deletions cut 2 bases from V and 4 bases from J, with 16 bases between. Germline V lookup: CDR1 SGHRS, CDR2 YFSETQ. This CDR3 spans 16 amino acids. The CDR3 reads CASSLEAGSGYNEQFF. CDR3 DNA sequence: TGCGCCAGCAGCTTAGAGGCGGGAAGTGGATACAATGAGCAGTTCTTC. The entire variable domain, with the rest obtained from reference TRBV5-1 and TRBJ2-1, is as follows: KAGVTQTPRYLIKTRGQQVTLSCSPISGHRSVSWYQQTPGQGLQFLFEYFSETQRNKGNFPGRFSGRQFSNSRSEMNVSTLELGDSALYLCASSLEAGSGYNEQFFGPGTRLTVL.

The chain combines TRBV4-1 with TRBJ2-3, with TRBD2 matching 8 bases. The CDR3 spans 17 residues. Germline assignment: CDR1 MGHRA and CDR2 YSYEKL. With V trimmed by 0 bases and J by 4 bases, 9 bases remained unmatched. The CDR3 loop reads CASSQDLGGGSADTQYF. CDR3 DNA sequence: TGCGCCAGCAGCCAAGATCTCGGCGGGGGGTCCGCAGATACGCAGTATTTT.

This clone was counted a few times. This rearrangement joins TRBV19 to TRBJ2-2; no reliable D call. Deletions cut 4 bases from V and 4 bases from J, with 7 bases between. The V gene's germline CDR1 is LNHDA and CDR2 SQIVND (reference sequence). The CDR3 runs to 13 residues. The CDR3 region is CASSTRFTGELFF. CDR3 DNA sequence: TGTGCCAGTAGTACACGGTTCACCGGGGAGCTGTTTTTT.

This clone has a handful of counts. The V gene is TRBV5-1, the J gene TRBJ2-3, with D unclear. The CDR3 spans 9 residues. The germline CDR1 and CDR2 sequences are SGHRS and YFSETQ. The DNA for the CDR3 is TGCGCTAGTCAAGATACGCAGTATTTT. Protein sequence: CASQDTQYF.

The chain carries TRBV9 and TRBJ2-1; 9 nucleotides line up with TRBD2. There are 17 residues in the CDR3. The V segment lost 2 bases and the J segment 7 bases; nucleotides outside the gene matches: 13. Germline loops: CDR1 SGDLS, CDR2 YYNGEE. Written as DNA, the CDR3 is TGTGCCAGCAGCGTTCCCTACGCGGGAGGGCCTGTGAATGAGCAGTTCTTC. As protein: CASSVPYAGGPVNEQFF. The variable domain in full, completed from reference TRBV9 and TRBJ2-1, reads DSGVTQTPKHLITATGQRVTLRCSPRSGDLSVYWYQQSLDQGLQFLIQYYNGEERAKGNILERFSAQQFPDLHSELNLSSLELGDSALYFCASSVPYAGGPVNEQFFGPGTRLTVL.

The chain's CDR3 is CASSQAGTGGKSAFF. CDR3 bases: TGTGCCAGCAGCCAAGCAGGGACAGGGGGCAAGAGTGCTTTCTTT. The rearrangement uses TRBV14 and TRBJ1-1, with TRBD1 matching 12 bases. The ends lost 1 base at V and 11 bases at J; junction bases unmatched: 8. This CDR3 contains 15 residues. Germline CDR1 reads SGHDN; CDR2 reads FVKESK.

The chain employs TRBV28 and TRBJ2-7; 12 nucleotides line up with TRBD2. Germline V gives CDR1 MDHEN, CDR2 SYDVKM. Losses at the gene ends were 5 bases for V and 1 base for J; bases not matched to a gene: 3. The CDR3 runs to 15 residues. This chain's CDR3 is CASSPSGGGSYEQYV. The CDR3 coding sequence is TGTGCCAGCAGTCCTAGCGGGGGGGGTTCCTACGAGCAGTACGTC.

The rearrangement links TRBV7-2 to TRBJ1-6; 11 nucleotides agree with TRBD1. The germline CDR1 and CDR2 sequences are SGHTA and FQGNSA. The trim removed 5 bases at V and 14 bases at J, leaving 8 bases unmatched. The CDR3 is made up of 14 amino acids. The CDR3, as DNA: TGTGCCAGCAGCCAGGGACAGGGGGTGAGGTCCCTCCACTTT. As protein: CASSQGQGVRSLHF.

This clone was seen a handful of times. The V gene is TRBV5-1, the J gene TRBJ2-7; perhaps TRBD2 as D (5 bases). The CDR3 contains 14 residues. V lost 5 bases and J 2 bases, leaving 14 bases between the germline ends. CDR1 and CDR2 (germline): SGHRS, YFSETQ. The CDR3 here is CASRNGLSTYEQYF. The CDR3 nucleotides read TGCGCCAGCAGAAATGGACTGAGTACCTACGAGCAGTACTTC.

The chain carries TRBV18 and TRBJ2-2; 11 bases map to TRBD1. Per germline, CDR1 KGHSH and CDR2 LQKENI. J was trimmed by 4 bases and V by 5 bases; bases with no gene match: 3. The CDR3 is 15 amino acids. CDR3 sequence reads: CASSGQGAGTGELFF. The DNA of the CDR3 is TGTGCCAGCTCAGGACAGGGGGCCGGCACCGGGGAGCTGTTTTTT.

The J gene is TRBJ1-2, the V gene TRBV3-1 (or the pseudogene TRBV3-2); possibly TRBD1 for D (5 bases). V lost 2 bases, J lost 2 bases, and 12 bases lay in between. Germline CDR1 is LGHDT and CDR2 is YNNKEL (reference sequence). This CDR3 has 15 amino acids. The CDR3 sequence: CASSQYNTGNYGYTF. CDR3 coding DNA: TGTGCCAGCAGCCAATATAATACAGGCAACTATGGCTACACCTTC.

This clone has more than one count but fewer than ten. The chain's CDR3 is CAISAAGGNQPQHF. CDR3 DNA: TGTGCCATCAGTGCGGCGGGGGGCAATCAGCCCCAGCATTTT. The rearrangement uses TRBV10-3 and TRBJ1-5; a weak D match, TRBD1 (5 bases). CDR3 length: 14 residues. The V end was cut by 4 bases, the J end by 2 bases, with 9 bases between. Germline values: CDR1 ENHRY, CDR2 SYGVKD.

The chain links TRBV5-1 to TRBJ1-5; weak D call: TRBD1 (5 bases). Germline V gives CDR1 SGHRS, CDR2 YFSETQ. Between the trimmed V and J ends, which lost 1 base and 2 bases, there was a span of 7 bases. CDR3 length equals 14 residues. The CDR3 sequence is CASSLQGGNQPQHF. The CDR3 DNA follows: TGCGCCAGCAGCTTGCAGGGTGGCAATCAGCCCCAGCATTTT.

The chain recombines TRBV21-1 with TRBJ1-2; the table's D call, TRBD1, was not checked against the DNA. TRBV21-1 is a pseudogene locus. The CDR3 is 16 residues long. The CDR3 loop is CASSKVKGGSNYGYTF. In nucleotides, the CDR3 is TGTGCCAGCAGCAAGGTCAAAGGGGGAAGCAACTATGGCTACACCTTC.

This clone was recorded only once. The chain links TRBV28 to TRBJ2-5; a possible D gene is TRBD2 (6 bases). Trimming shortened V by 3 bases and J by 5 bases, and 13 bases separated the two germline ends. The CDR3 covers 14 residues. Germline CDR1 and CDR2: MDHEN and SYDVKM. The CDR3 nucleotides are TGTGCCAGCAGTTTTGGGGGACTTGGGGAGACCCAGTACTTC. It yields the protein CASSFGGLGETQYF.